The T cell receptor (beta chain) under discussion was sequenced for a study of human T cells and chemical hapten exposure. About the study: Patch tests applied 0.01% DPC to the upper back and were scored after 6 days. General observations from the study: Counts of TCRs expanded at PT1 correlated positively with patch test score. DPC sensitization did not alter TCRs above 1 in 1000 frequency.

Stated time point: patch test 1, 2 weeks after DPC sensitization. Treatment denoted: therapeutic diphenylcyclopropenone sensitization with weekly scalp DPC. Sequencing started from total RNA isolated from unfractionated whole blood. Concerning this clonotype: Antigen unknown.

Via MiXCR, TCRdb re-called the RACE reads, giving one row per CDR3 protein. Counted here are some 200,000 distinct CDR3 sequences, around 20% occurring once; the ten biggest clones make up about 6.7%. The TCR comes from a woman between 45 and 60 years old with alopecia areata. Some clones in this sample may be carry-over from other donors' samples. Sequencing used whole blood, obtained in connection with sensitization to the hapten diphenylcyclopropenone (DPC).

CDR3 loop: CASSLPGGVEVPSNEQFF. The CDR3 bases are TGCGCCAGCAGCTTGCCGGGAGGAGTGGAAGTTCCCTCCAATGAGCAGTTCTTC. The gene calls are TRBV5-1 and TRBJ2-1; 7 nucleotides match TRBD2. J was trimmed by 6 bases and V by 1 base; bases with no gene match: 16. The germline gives CDR1 SGHRS, CDR2 YFSETQ. This CDR3 comprises 18 residues. Complete variable domain (other parts from reference TRBV5-1 and TRBJ2-1): KAGVTQTPRYLIKTRGQQVTLSCSPISGHRSVSWYQQTPGQGLQFLFEYFSETQRNKGNFPGRFSGRQFSNSRSEMNVSTLELGDSALYLCASSLPGGVEVPSNEQFFGPGTRLTVL.